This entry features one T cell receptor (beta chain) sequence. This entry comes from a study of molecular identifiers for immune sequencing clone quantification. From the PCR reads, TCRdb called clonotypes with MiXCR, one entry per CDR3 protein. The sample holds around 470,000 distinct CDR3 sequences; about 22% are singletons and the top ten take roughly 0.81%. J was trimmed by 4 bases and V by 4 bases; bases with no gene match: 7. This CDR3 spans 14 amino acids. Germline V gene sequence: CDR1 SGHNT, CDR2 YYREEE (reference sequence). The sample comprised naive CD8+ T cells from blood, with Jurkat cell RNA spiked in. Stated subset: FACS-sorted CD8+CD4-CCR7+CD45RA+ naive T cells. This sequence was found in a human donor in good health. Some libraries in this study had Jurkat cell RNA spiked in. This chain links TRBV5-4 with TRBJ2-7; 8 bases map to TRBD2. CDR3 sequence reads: CASSAPGLGYEQYF. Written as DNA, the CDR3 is TGTGCCAGCAGCGCGCCGGGACTAGGGTACGAGCAGTACTTC.